The 2 T cell receptor beta chains below were found in one sample sequenced in a study of cytomegalovirus exposure and HLA in healthy donors. Clones were sequenced by immunoSEQ multiplex PCR, and TCRdb holds only the in-frame ones, with some missing. The sample includes around 190,000 clones, about 82% of them seen just once. The sample was PBMCs. Receptor source: a woman between 18 and 29 years old in good health and CMV-seronegative.

The chain joins TRBV6-5 to TRBJ2-7; 8 bases match TRBD1. The trim removed 4 bases at V and 6 bases at J, leaving 11 bases unmatched. This CDR3 is 15 amino acids long. The germline gives CDR1 MNHEY, CDR2 SVGAGI. CDR3: CASSSPGTGPSEQYF. The CDR3 coding sequence is TGTGCCAGCAGTTCACCCGGGACAGGACCTTCCGAGCAGTACTTC.

This sequence joins TRBV5-1 and TRBJ1-1, with D hard to call. This CDR3 has 15 amino acids. Per germline, CDR1 SGHRS and CDR2 YFSETQ. V gave up 1 base and J gave up 0 bases, with 10 bases separating them. CDR3 region: CASSLQASVNTEAFF. The CDR3 bases are TGCGCCAGCAGCTTGCAGGCCTCGGTGAACACTGAAGCTTTCTTT.